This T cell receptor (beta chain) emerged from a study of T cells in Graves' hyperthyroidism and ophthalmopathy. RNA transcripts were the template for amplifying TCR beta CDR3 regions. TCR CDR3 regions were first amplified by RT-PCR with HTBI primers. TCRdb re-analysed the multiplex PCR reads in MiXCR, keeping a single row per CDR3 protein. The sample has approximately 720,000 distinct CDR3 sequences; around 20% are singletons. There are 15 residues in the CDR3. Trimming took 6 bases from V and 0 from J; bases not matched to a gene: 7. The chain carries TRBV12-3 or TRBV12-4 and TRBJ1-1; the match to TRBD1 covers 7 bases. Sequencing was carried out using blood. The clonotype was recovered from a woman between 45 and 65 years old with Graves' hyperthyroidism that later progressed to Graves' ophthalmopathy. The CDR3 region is CASSGTEAMNTEAFF. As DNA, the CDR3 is TGTGCCAGCAGCGGGACAGAAGCTATGAACACTGAAGCTTTCTTT.